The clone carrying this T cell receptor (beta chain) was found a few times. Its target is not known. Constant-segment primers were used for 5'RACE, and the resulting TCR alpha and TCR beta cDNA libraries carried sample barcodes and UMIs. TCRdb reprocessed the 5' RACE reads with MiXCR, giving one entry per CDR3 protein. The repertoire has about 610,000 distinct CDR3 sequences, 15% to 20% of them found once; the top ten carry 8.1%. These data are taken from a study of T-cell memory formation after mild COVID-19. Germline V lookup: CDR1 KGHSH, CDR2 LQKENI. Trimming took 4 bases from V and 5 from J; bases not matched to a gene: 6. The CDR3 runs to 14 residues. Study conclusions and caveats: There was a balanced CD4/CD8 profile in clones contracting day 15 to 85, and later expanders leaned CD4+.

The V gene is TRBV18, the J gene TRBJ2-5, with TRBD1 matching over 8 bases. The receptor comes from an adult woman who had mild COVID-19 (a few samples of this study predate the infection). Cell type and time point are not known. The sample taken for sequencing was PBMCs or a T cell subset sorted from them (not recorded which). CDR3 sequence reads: CASSHRGEMETQYF. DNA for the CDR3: TGTGCCAGCTCACACAGGGGGGAGATGGAGACCCAGTACTTC.